This entry lists 16 T cell receptor beta chains sequenced from one sample in a study of blood T cell repertoires in COVID-19. The repertoire was sequenced with immunoSEQ multiplex PCR; TCRdb's copy has only in-frame clones and lacks some. The sample has approximately 210,000 clones, around 89% seen once. Sequenced material: peripheral blood. The receptor source for this set is a human donor in a cohort sampled during active COVID-19.

The CDR3 coding sequence is TGTGCCAGCAGCAAAGTGGGCAGATTCTATGGCTACACCTTC. It specifies CASSKVGRFYGYTF. The chain employs TRBV21-1 and TRBJ1-2; no check of the table's D call, TRBD1, against the DNA was made. TRBV21-1 is noted as a pseudogene. The CDR3 extends over 14 amino acids.

The chain is built from TRBV5-6 and TRBJ2-4; D remains ambiguous. Germline V gene lookup returns CDR1 SGHDT and CDR2 YYEEEE. Deletions cut 1 base from V and 2 bases from J, with 7 bases between. The CDR3 runs to 14 residues. The CDR3 DNA sequence: TGTGCCAGCAGCTTGACTGTGTCCAAAAACATTCAGTACTTC. This encodes CASSLTVSKNIQYF.

CDR3 loop: CASSDRGPLNTEAFF. The CDR3 DNA is TGTGCCAGCAGCGACAGGGGCCCGTTGAACACTGAAGCTTTCTTT. The genes are TRBV7-2 and TRBJ1-1; 8 bases match TRBD1. Germline CDR1 SGHTA, CDR2 FQGNSA. This CDR3 spans 15 amino acids. Unmatched junction bases numbered 5, after V lost 5 bases and J lost 0 bases.

V and J are TRBV19 and TRBJ2-5; 10 bases agree with TRBD2. The V and J ends lost 7 bases and 4 bases, in that order; junction bases with no gene match: 9. Per the germline V gene, CDR1 is LNHDA and CDR2 is SQIVND (reference sequence). The length of the CDR3 is 15 residues. In nucleotides, the CDR3 is TGTGCCAGTACCGATAGCGGGGGGCCCCGAGAGACCCAGTACTTC. The encoded protein is CASTDSGGPRETQYF. The full variable domain, in which reference TRBV19 and TRBJ2-5 provide the parts outside the CDR3, is DGGITQSPKYLFRKEGQNVTLSCEQNLNHDAMYWYRQDPGQGLRLIYYSQIVNDFQKGDIAEGYSVSREKKESFPLTVTSAQKNPTAFYLCASTDSGGPRETQYFGPGTRLLVL.

The genes are TRBV7-9 and TRBJ1-5, with no clear D. The CDR3 loop spans 13 amino acids. Deletions cut 4 bases from V and 9 bases from J, with 13 bases between. From germline, CDR1 is SEHNR and CDR2 FQNEAQ (reference sequence). The CDR3: CASSSIWAGPQHF. The CDR3 DNA sequence: TGTGCCAGCAGCTCTATATGGGCGGGGCCCCAGCATTTT.

The chain couples TRBV7-2 to TRBJ2-1; 12 bases fit TRBD2. The V gene end was trimmed by 4 bases and the J gene end by 3 bases; junction bases not matched to a gene: 1. Germline V gene sequence: CDR1 SGHTA, CDR2 FQGNSA. The CDR3 consists of 15 residues. The CDR3 coding sequence is TGTGCCAGCAGCTGGACTAGCGGGGTCTACAATGAGCAGTTCTTC. This codes for CASSWTSGVYNEQFF.

The chain recombines TRBV9 with TRBJ1-1, with D possibly matching TRBD1 (5 bases). Germline CDR1 SGDLS, CDR2 YYNGEE. V was shortened by 4 bases and J by 0 bases, with 16 bases between the two germline ends. CDR3 length equals 16 residues. The CDR3 DNA reads TGTGCCAGCAGCCAAACGTGGGGCGGCATGAACACTGAAGCTTTCTTT. Translated: CASSQTWGGMNTEAFF.

This clone was detected only once. The chain links TRBV5-6 to TRBJ1-1; tentatively, D is TRBD1 (6 bases). The germline V gene has CDR1 SGHDT and CDR2 YYEEEE. This CDR3 region has 14 residues. V lost 2 bases, J lost 2 bases, and 10 bases lay in between. CDR3 nucleotide sequence: TGTGCCAGCAGCTTAAGGGGGATCAACACTGAAGCTTTCTTT. This encodes CASSLRGINTEAFF.

V is TRBV18 and J is TRBJ2-3, with 8 bases that match TRBD1. The length of the CDR3 is 16 residues. Trimming at V came to 4 bases and at J to 4 bases, leaving 10 bases not matched to a gene. Germline lookup yields CDR1 KGHSH and CDR2 LQKENI. This chain's CDR3 is CASSQRDRMGADTQYF. CDR3 in DNA: TGTGCCAGCTCACAAAGGGACAGGATGGGTGCAGATACGCAGTATTTT. Full variable domain (outside the CDR3, taken from reference TRBV18 and TRBJ2-3): NAGVMQNPRHLVRRRGQEARLRCSPMKGHSHVYWYRQLPEEGLKFMVYLQKENIIDESGMPKERFSAEFPKEGPSILRIQQVVRGDSAAYFCASSQRDRMGADTQYFGPGTRLTVL.

This clone was found once. V and J are TRBV18 and TRBJ2-7; the match to TRBD1 covers 9 bases. In germline, CDR1 is KGHSH, CDR2 LQKENI. Unmatched junction bases numbered 5, after V lost 5 bases and J lost 3 bases. CDR3 size: 14 residues. CDR3: CASSWDRDLYEQYF. Here the CDR3 DNA reads TGTGCCAGCTCATGGGACAGGGATCTCTACGAGCAGTACTTC.

V is TRBV30 and J is TRBJ1-2; 10 bases match TRBD1. J gave up 6 bases and V 3 bases, and 4 bases lay outside the gene matches. Germline V gene lookup returns CDR1 GTSNPN and CDR2 SVGIG (reference sequence). The CDR3 consists of 13 residues. In DNA form, the CDR3 reads TGTGCCTGGAGCGACAGGGGGCTGAATGGCTACACCTTC. Amino acid sequence: CAWSDRGLNGYTF.

V is TRBV7-9 and J is TRBJ1-1; 8 bases line up with TRBD1. V lost 3 bases to trimming and J lost 8 bases; unmatched junction nucleotides: 2. From germline, CDR1 is SEHNR and CDR2 FQNEAQ (reference sequence). CDR3 size: 12 residues. The CDR3 region is CASSFWTGEAFF. The CDR3 DNA sequence: TGTGCCAGCAGCTTCTGGACAGGGGAAGCTTTCTTT.

The V call is TRBV12-3 or TRBV12-4, the J call TRBJ1-2; 8 bases are shared with TRBD1. The J segment lost 8 bases and the V segment lost 3 bases, leaving 5 bases of the junction unmatched. This CDR3 spans 13 amino acids. The CDR3 reads CASSLGQAGGYTF. The DNA for the CDR3 is TGTGCCAGCAGTTTGGGACAGGCGGGAGGCTACACCTTC.

The chain is built from TRBV15 and TRBJ2-1, with 10 bases identical to TRBD2. Germline CDR1 reads LNHNV; CDR2 reads YYDKDF (reference sequence). V trimming: 1 base; J trimming: 7 bases; junction bases outside the gene matches: 1. CDR3 size: 14 residues. The CDR3 spells CATSRATSGNEQFF. In nucleotides, the CDR3 is TGTGCCACCAGCAGAGCGACTAGCGGGAATGAGCAGTTCTTC.

The rearrangement links TRBV10-2 to TRBJ2-5, with TRBD2 matching 8 bases. The CDR3 sequence is 18 residues long. Germline CDR1 reads WSHSY; CDR2 reads SAAADI. V gave up 0 bases and J gave up 5 bases; unmatched junction bases: 14. Written as DNA, the CDR3 is TGCGCCAGCAGTGAGTCGATGGGTCCCGGGAGGGCCGGGGAGACCCAGTACTTC. As protein: CASSESMGPGRAGETQYF.

The chain is built from TRBV18 and TRBJ1-5; D is perhaps TRBD1 (6 bases). The germline gives CDR1 KGHSH, CDR2 LQKENI. Trimming took off 1 base at V and 2 bases at J, with 15 bases between the two ends. CDR3 size: 17 residues. This CDR3 reads CASSPLPWGTRNQPQHF. CDR3 bases: TGTGCCAGCTCACCACTCCCTTGGGGGACACGCAATCAGCCCCAGCATTTT.